This paragraph reports one TCR beta chain. Its antigen is currently unknown. This specimen belongs to a study of T cells in women clearing cervical HPV infection. Study context: Cases' blood sampling followed lesion detection by median around 23 weeks (90 to 200).

Produced via immunoSEQ multiplex PCR; TCRdb's table is partial and in-frame only. This sample's table reports over 15,000 clones. Notes on the study in general: CIN3+ cases had significantly higher TCR repertoire richness than controls, but evenness did not differ.

The sample comprised blood buffy coat. This receptor was obtained from a woman between 18 and 69 years old with a cervical HPV16 infection that either progressed to CIN3+ or cleared (not recorded which).

CDR3: CSARDSKRGESYEQYF. The covered CDR3 bases are TGCAGTGCTAGAGATAGTAAGCGGGGGGAATCCTACGAG. V is TRBV20-1 and J is TRBJ2-7, with 9 bases that match TRBD2. Read sequence stops 3 residues before the CDR3 end, and the germline J gene provides the missing end. The CDR3 contains 16 residues. V gave up 0 bases and J gave up 1 base; unmatched junction bases: 7. Germline V CDR1 and CDR2: DFQATT, SNEGSKA (reference sequence).